The rows below give T cell receptor beta chains drawn from one sample of a study of blood T cells in healthy people across ages. MiXCR, applied by TCRdb to the 5' RACE reads, yields one record per CDR3 protein. Among 800,000 to 950,000 distinct CDR3 sequences listed, around 46% were seen once. Material: blood. The receptors originated from a man aged 25 to 40 in good health. Each CDR3 is given with its conserved first and last residue. A D gene is named only where the DNA matches it firmly. A row's size may be missing; if present it is once, few, many or a size class.

>TRBV3-1|TRBD1|TRBJ1-5|once
CASSAGQDSNQPQHF
TGTGCCAGCAGCGCGGGACAGGATAGCAATCAGCCCCAGCATTTT
>TRBV6-4|-|TRBJ2-1|-
CAGSLDGAHNEQFF
TGTGCCGGTAGTTTGGACGGGGCCCACAATGAGCAGTTCTTC
>TRBV6-2/TRBV6-3|TRBD2|TRBJ2-1|-
CASSYHGGLEEAQFF
TGTGCCAGCAGTTACCACGGGGGACTAGAAGAGGCCCAGTTCTTC
>TRBV10-3|-|TRBJ1-5|few
CAIRDPGSNQPQHF
TGTGCCATCAGAGACCCCGGGAGCAATCAGCCCCAGCATTTT
>TRBV6-5|-|TRBJ1-2|-
CASSDLGISGYTF
TGCGCCAGCAGTGACTTGGGGATTAGCGGCTACACCTTC
>TRBV29-1|TRBD1|TRBJ2-7|few
CSVEVRDREYEQYF
TGCAGCGTTGAAGTTAGGGACAGAGAGTACGAGCAGTACTTC
>TRBV7-9|-|TRBJ2-3|-
CASSLTRRGGRSSTDTQYF
TGTGCCAGCAGCTTAACCCGTCGGGGCGGGCGATCTAGCACAGATACGCAGTATTTT
>TRBV5-5|-|TRBJ2-7|once
CASSTPYTDVDEQYF
TGTGCCAGCAGCACCCCATACACGGACGTAGACGAGCAGTACTTC
>TRBV6-5|-|TRBJ1-4|-
CASRDSGAGNEKLFF
TGTGCCAGCAGGGATTCGGGCGCGGGTAATGAAAAACTGTTTTTT
>TRBV20-1|-|TRBJ2-1|-
CSARVRPGTYNEQFF
TGCAGTGCTAGAGTTCGGCCAGGCACCTACAATGAGCAGTTCTTC
>TRBV24-1|-|TRBJ2-5|-
CATSGSEPTQETQYF
TGCGCCACCAGTGGATCAGAGCCTACCCAAGAGACCCAGTACTTC
>TRBV5-1|TRBD1|TRBJ2-7|-
CTSSPTGTGVNEQYF
TGCACCAGCAGCCCCACCGGGACAGGGGTTAACGAGCAGTACTTC
>TRBV29-1|-|TRBJ2-7|few
CSVPYSTRGYEQYF
TGCAGCGTTCCCTATTCAACCAGGGGCTACGAGCAGTACTTC
>TRBV15|-|TRBJ2-5|-
CATSRLVTGFQETQYF
TGTGCCACCAGCCGGCTCGTTACAGGGTTCCAAGAGACCCAGTACTTC
>TRBV27|-|TRBJ2-6|-
CASSSAQELWANVLTF
TGTGCCAGCAGTAGTGCACAGGAATTGTGGGCCAACGTCCTGACTTTC
>TRBV5-8|-|TRBJ1-2|few
CASSYLGTSGYTF
TGTGCCAGCAGCTACCTTGGGACAAGCGGCTACACCTTC